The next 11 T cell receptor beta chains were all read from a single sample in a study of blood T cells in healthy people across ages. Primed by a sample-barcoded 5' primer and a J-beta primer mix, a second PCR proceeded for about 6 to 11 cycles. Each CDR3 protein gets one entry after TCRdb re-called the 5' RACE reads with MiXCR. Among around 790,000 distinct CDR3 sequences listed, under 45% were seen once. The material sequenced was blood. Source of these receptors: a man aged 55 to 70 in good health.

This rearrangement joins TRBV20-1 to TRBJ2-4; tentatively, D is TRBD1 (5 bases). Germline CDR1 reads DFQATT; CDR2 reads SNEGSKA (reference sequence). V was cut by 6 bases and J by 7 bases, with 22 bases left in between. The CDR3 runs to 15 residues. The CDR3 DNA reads TGCAGTGCGCCTTCCCGGCGTCAGGGCACGAACATTCAGTACTTC. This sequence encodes CSAPSRRQGTNIQYF.

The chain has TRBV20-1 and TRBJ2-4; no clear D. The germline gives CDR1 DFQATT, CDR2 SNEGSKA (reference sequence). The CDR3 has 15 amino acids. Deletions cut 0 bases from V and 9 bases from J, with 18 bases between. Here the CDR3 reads CSARDLRSRVSIQYF. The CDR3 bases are TGCAGTGCTAGAGATCTACGTAGTCGTGTAAGCATTCAGTACTTC.

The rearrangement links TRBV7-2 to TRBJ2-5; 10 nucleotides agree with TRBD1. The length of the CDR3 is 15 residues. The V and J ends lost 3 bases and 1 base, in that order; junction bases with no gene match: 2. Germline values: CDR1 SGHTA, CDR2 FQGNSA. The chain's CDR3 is CASSFRTGGQETQYF. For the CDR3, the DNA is TGTGCCAGCAGCTTCCGGACAGGGGGCCAAGAGACCCAGTACTTC. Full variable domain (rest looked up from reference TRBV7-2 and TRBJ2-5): GAGVSQSPSNKVTEKGKDVELRCDPISGHTALYWYRQSLGQGLEFLIYFQGNSAPDKSGLPSDRFSAERTGGSVSTLTIQRTQQEDSAVYLCASSFRTGGQETQYFGPGTRLLVL.

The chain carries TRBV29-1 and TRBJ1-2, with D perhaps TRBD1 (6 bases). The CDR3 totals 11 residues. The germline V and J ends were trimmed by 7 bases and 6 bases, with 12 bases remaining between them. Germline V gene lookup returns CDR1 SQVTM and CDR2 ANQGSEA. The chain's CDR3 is CSAQGTDGYTF. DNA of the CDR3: TGCAGCGCACAGGGAACGGATGGCTACACCTTC.

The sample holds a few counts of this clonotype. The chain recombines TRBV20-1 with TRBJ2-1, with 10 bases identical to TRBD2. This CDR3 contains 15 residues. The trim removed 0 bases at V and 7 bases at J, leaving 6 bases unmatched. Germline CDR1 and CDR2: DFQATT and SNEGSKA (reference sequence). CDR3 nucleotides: TGCAGTGCTAGAGAGGCCCTAGCGGGGGTAAATGAGCAGTTCTTC. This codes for CSAREALAGVNEQFF.

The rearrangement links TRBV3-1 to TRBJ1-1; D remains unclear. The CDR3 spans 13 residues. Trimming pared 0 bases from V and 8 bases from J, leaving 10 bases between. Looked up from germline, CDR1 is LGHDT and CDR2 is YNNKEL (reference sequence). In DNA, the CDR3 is TGTGCCAGCAGCCAAGATCTACAGACCGAAGCTTTCTTT. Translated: CASSQDLQTEAFF.

CDR3 DNA sequence: TGTGCCATCAGCTCCCCGGGGAATGAGCAGTTCTTC. It is translated as CAISSPGNEQFF. This chain connects TRBV10-3 to TRBJ2-1; D may be TRBD2 (5 bases). Germline lookup yields CDR1 ENHRY and CDR2 SYGVKD. The CDR3 is made up of 12 amino acids. Trimming took off 6 bases at V and 7 bases at J, with 10 bases between the two ends.

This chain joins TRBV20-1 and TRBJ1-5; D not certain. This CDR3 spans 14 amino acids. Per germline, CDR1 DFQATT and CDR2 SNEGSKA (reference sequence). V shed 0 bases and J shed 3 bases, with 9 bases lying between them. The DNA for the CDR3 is TGCAGTGCTAGAGACGGGCCGAACAATCAGCCCCAGCATTTT. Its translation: CSARDGPNNQPQHF.

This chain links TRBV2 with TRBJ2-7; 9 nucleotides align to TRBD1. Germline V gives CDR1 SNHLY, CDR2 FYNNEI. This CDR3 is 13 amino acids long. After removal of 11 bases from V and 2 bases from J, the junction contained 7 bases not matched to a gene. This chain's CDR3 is CAGTRQGAYEQYF. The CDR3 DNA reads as TGTGCCGGCACCAGACAGGGGGCCTACGAGCAGTACTTC.

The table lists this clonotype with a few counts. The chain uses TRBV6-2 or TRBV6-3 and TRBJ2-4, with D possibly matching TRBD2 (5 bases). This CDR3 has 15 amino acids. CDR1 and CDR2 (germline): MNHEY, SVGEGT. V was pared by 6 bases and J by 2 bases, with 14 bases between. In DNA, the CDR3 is TGTGCCAGCAGCCCCGCCACGGGATCCAAAAACATTCAGTACTTC. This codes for CASSPATGSKNIQYF.

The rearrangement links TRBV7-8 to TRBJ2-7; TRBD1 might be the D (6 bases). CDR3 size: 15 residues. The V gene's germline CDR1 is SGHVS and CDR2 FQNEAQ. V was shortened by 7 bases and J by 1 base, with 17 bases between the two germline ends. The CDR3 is CASNLYRDPSYEQYF. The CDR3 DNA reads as TGTGCCAGCAACCTCTACAGGGACCCATCCTACGAGCAGTACTTC.